This T cell receptor (beta chain) was identified in a study of CD8 T cells in ankylosing spondylitis. TCRdb itself ran the 5' RACE reads through MiXCR, one entry per CDR3 protein. The sample lists roughly 230,000 distinct CDR3 sequences, about 20% seen once, with roughly 34% in the top ten. This clonotype occurred many times. Per germline, CDR1 SQVTM and CDR2 ANQGSEA. Trimming left V 3 bases short and J 0 bases short, with 6 bases between. This CDR3 has 12 amino acids. The sample taken for sequencing was blood, either unsorted or a sorted T cell fraction (not recorded which). This chain joins TRBV29-1 and TRBJ2-7; the D is unclear. The receptor was isolated from a male donor with ankylosing spondylitis or in good health (not recorded which). The CDR3 nucleotides are TGCAGCGTTGATGTGGGCTCCTACGAGCAGTACTTC. It translates to CSVDVGSYEQYF.